These T cell receptor beta chains were read from a single sample in a study of T cell responses to AZD1222 COVID-19 vaccine. The protocol was immunoSEQ multiplex PCR, while the TCRdb copy is restricted to in-frame clones and leaves out a portion. This sample has about 89,000 clones, with about nine tenths found just once. The sequencing used peripheral blood, collected 28 days after the second AZD1222 dose. These receptors were taken from an adult who received the AZD1222 COVID-19 vaccine. Both conserved end residues are part of each CDR3. A D gene is named only where the DNA matches it firmly. Expanded clones are given a class, and other clones once, few, many or no size at all.

d_gene	abundance	v_gene	j_gene	CDR3nt	CDR3aa
-	-	TRBV18	TRBJ1-4	TGTGCCAGCTCACCACCTATTCGGGAACTGTTTTTT	CASSPPIRELFF
TRBD2	once	TRBV3-1/TRBV3-2	TRBJ2-5	TGTGCCAGCAGCCATCATGAGGCGGGGGGTCAAGAGACCCAGTACTTC	CASSHHEAGGQETQYF
TRBD1	-	TRBV2	TRBJ1-3	TGTGCCAGCAGTGAAGGTTATTCTCTCCGGGACAGGAAGTTTTCTGGAAACACCATATATTTT	CASSEGYSLRDRKFSGNTIYF
-	-	TRBV12-5	TRBJ2-7	TGTGCTAGTGGTTCCAGAATTCCGGGACCAGAAGGCTACGAGCAGTACTTC	CASGSRIPGPEGYEQYF
-	-	TRBV6-5	TRBJ1-2	TGTGCCAGCAGTTCCCCAGGGTACGGCTACACCTTC	CASSSPGYGYTF
-	-	TRBV25-1	TRBJ1-2	TGTGCCAGCAGTGTTACAGGGACCTATGGCTACACCTTC	CASSVTGTYGYTF
-	-	TRBV24-1	TRBJ1-2	TGTGCCACCAGTGCCAGTTCTACCTATGGCTACACCTTC	CATSASSTYGYTF
-	-	TRBV7-9	TRBJ1-2	TGTGCCAGCAGCTTTCATAACTATGGCTACACCTTC	CASSFHNYGYTF
TRBD1	-	TRBV11-3	TRBJ1-2	TGTGCCAGCAGCCCAGACAGGGGAGCTAACTATGGCTACACCTTC	CASSPDRGANYGYTF
-	-	TRBV5-1	TRBJ1-2	TGCGCCAGCAGCCCGGAAGGAGGCTATGGCTACACCTTC	CASSPEGGYGYTF
-	once	TRBV11-3	TRBJ1-2	TGTGCCAGCAGCTTTGCGGGCTATGGCTACACCTTC	CASSFAGYGYTF
-	large	TRBV27	TRBJ1-2	TGTGCCAGCAGGGGCCCGACGGGGGAGCAGCTATTTGGCTACACCTTC	CASRGPTGEQLFGYTF
-	-	TRBV7-9	TRBJ1-6	TGTGCCAGCAGCCAGGGGATTCCCGGGTTTAATTCACCCCTCCACTTT	CASSQGIPGFNSPLHF
-	-	TRBV13	TRBJ1-1	TGTGCCAGCAGACCGAGGCAGGGACAGAACACTGAAGCTTTCTTT	CASRPRQGQNTEAFF
-	-	TRBV29-1	TRBJ1-1	TGCAGCGTTGAATGGGGACCGAACACTGAAGCTTTCTTT	CSVEWGPNTEAFF
TRBD1	-	TRBV10-3	TRBJ2-7	TGTGCCATCTCGGACAGGGGGCCCTACGAGCAGTACTTC	CAISDRGPYEQYF
-	-	TRBV3-1/TRBV3-2	TRBJ1-6	TGTGCCAGCAGCCAAGTCAGGTACGCGAATTCACCCCTCCACTTT	CASSQVRYANSPLHF
TRBD2	-	TRBV27	TRBJ2-2	TGTGCCAGCCGAACCGGACTAGCTGGGGGGGAGCTGTTTTTT	CASRTGLAGGELFF
-	few	TRBV10-3	TRBJ2-1	TGTGCCATCAGCACCAGGAGCTCCTACAATGAGCAGTTCTTC	CAISTRSSYNEQFF
-	-	TRBV9	TRBJ1-3	TGTGCCAGCAGCATACAAGACAGGTTTAGCTCTGGAAACACCATATATTTT	CASSIQDRFSSGNTIYF
TRBD1	-	TRBV5-5	TRBJ2-5	TGTGCCAGCAGCTTGGGGGGACAGCAACAAGAGACCCAGTACTTC	CASSLGGQQQETQYF
TRBD1	-	TRBV27	TRBJ2-7	TGTGCCAGCAGCCGAATCGGACAGGGGGGATACGAGCAGTACTTC	CASSRIGQGGYEQYF
TRBD1	-	TRBV7-3	TRBJ1-2	TGTGCCAGCAGCTTAACCGGGACAGGGAGGGACGGCTACACCTTC	CASSLTGTGRDGYTF
TRBD1	-	TRBV6-5	TRBJ2-7	TGTGCCAGCAGATTCGGACAGGGGGCCACCTACGAGCAGTACTTC	CASRFGQGATYEQYF
TRBD1	-	TRBV4-1	TRBJ2-7	TGCGCCAGCAGCCAAGACGGGACAGTGGGACCCTACGAGCAGTACTTC	CASSQDGTVGPYEQYF
TRBD2	once	TRBV7-3	TRBJ2-3	TGTGCCAGCAGCTTAACGGCGGGGGGAGGCACAGATACGCAGTATTTT	CASSLTAGGGTDTQYF
-	-	TRBV19	TRBJ1-5	TGTGCCAGTAGTAAGCTAACGGTCAATCAGCCCCAGCATTTT	CASSKLTVNQPQHF
-	-	TRBV20-1	TRBJ2-3	TGCAGTGCTAGATGGGGAACGCAGTATTTT	CSARWGTQYF
-	medium-sized	TRBV5-6	TRBJ2-7	TGTGCCAGCAGCTTGGGAGAGTCGGACTACGAGCAGTACTTC	CASSLGESDYEQYF
-	-	TRBV28	TRBJ2-7	TGTGCCAGCAGTTTCCTTCGAGGGCGGCACGAGCAGTACTTC	CASSFLRGRHEQYF
TRBD1	-	TRBV24-1	TRBJ1-2	TGTGCCACCAGTGATTCCGGGACAGCAAACTATGGCTACACCTTC	CATSDSGTANYGYTF
-	-	TRBV25-1	TRBJ2-2	TGTGCCAGCAGTGATAGAGACGGGATAGACACCGGGGAGCTGTTTTTT	CASSDRDGIDTGELFF
-	-	TRBV4-1	TRBJ1-5	TGCGCCAGCAGCCAGGGGGCGCCTTACCAGCCCCAGCATTTT	CASSQGAPYQPQHF
TRBD2	-	TRBV6-5	TRBJ2-3	TGTGCCAGCACCCCCGGGGGGGGAAAGACAGATACGCAGTATTTT	CASTPGGGKTDTQYF
-	-	TRBV4-2	TRBJ1-6	TGTGCCAGCAGCGGAAATTCACCCCTCCACTTT	CASSGNSPLHF
-	-	TRBV28	TRBJ1-5	TGTGCCAGCAGTTTTAGAGGTGGGAATCAGCCCCAGCATTTT	CASSFRGGNQPQHF
TRBD2	once	TRBV6-5	TRBJ2-5	TGTGCCAGCAGTTCGTTACTAGCGGGGTTCCAAGAGACCCAGTACTTC	CASSSLLAGFQETQYF
-	-	TRBV4-3	TRBJ1-1	TGCGCCAGCAGCCAAGACTGGGGGGATTCTGAAGCTTTCTTT	CASSQDWGDSEAFF
-	-	TRBV2	TRBJ2-1	TGTGCCAGCACTCCGTCGGTCGGGGGGCCCCTCAATGAGCAGTTCTTC	CASTPSVGGPLNEQFF
-	-	TRBV9	TRBJ1-2	TGTGCCAGCAGCGTAGCTTTTTTTTCCTATGGCTACACCTTC	CASSVAFFSYGYTF
-	-	TRBV12-5	TRBJ1-1	TGTGCTAGTGGTTATTGGAACACTGAAGCTTTCTTT	CASGYWNTEAFF
-	-	TRBV6-5	TRBJ1-5	TGTGCCAGCAGCCGTCGGAGCAATCAGCCCCAGCATTTT	CASSRRSNQPQHF
-	-	TRBV2	TRBJ1-1	TGTGCCAGCAACCCCGGGGGAACGGCTGAAGCTTTCTTT	CASNPGGTAEAFF
-	-	TRBV7-6	TRBJ2-1	TGTGCCAGCAGCTCCCGGGGGACAGCAAATGAGCAGTTCTTC	CASSSRGTANEQFF
-	-	TRBV9	TRBJ2-1	TGTGCCAGCAGCGCGGGAAGACTAGGAAGGGATGAGCAGTTCTTC	CASSAGRLGRDEQFF
-	-	TRBV14	TRBJ2-1	TGTGCCAGCACCAAATCCATCTTTTCGGGTGAGCAGTTCTTC	CASTKSIFSGEQFF